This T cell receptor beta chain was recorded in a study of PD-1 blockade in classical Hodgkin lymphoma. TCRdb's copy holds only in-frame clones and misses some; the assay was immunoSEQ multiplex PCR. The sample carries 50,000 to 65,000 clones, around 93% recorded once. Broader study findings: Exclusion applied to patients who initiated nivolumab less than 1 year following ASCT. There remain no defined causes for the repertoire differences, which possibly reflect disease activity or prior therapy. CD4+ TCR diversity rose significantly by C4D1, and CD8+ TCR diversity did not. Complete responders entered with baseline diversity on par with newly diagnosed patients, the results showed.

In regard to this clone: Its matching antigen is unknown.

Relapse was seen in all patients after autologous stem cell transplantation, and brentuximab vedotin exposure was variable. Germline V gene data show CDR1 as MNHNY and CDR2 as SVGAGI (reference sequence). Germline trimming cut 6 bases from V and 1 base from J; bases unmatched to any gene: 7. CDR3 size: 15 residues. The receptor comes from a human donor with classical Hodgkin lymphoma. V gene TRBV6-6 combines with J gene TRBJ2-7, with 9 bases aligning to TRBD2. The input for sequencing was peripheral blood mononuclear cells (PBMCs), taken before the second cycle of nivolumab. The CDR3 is CASRRRTSESYEQYF. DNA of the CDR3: TGTGCCAGCAGACGCCGGACTAGCGAGTCCTACGAGCAGTACTTC.